Below, one T cell receptor (beta chain) is given with its context. There is no known antigen for this receptor. No per-base quality is available; no much larger clone lies one base away. These data are taken from a study of blood T cell repertoires in COVID-19 (dated by TCRdb to the early 2020s). For context, the study as a whole: Collaborator samples came from the United States, Italy and Spain and covered acute and convalescent phases of COVID-19. The prospective study material was composed of cDNA or gDNA derived from T cells, B-cell-depleted T cells, or PBMCs. HLA class I and class II types, where available, came from metadata supplied by the sample provider rather than from assay-based typing. Sample metadata almost always included a de-identified subject ID, COVID-19 status, age in years and sex. The samples were drawn from two sources: the first 160 participants of the ongoing ImmuneRACE study, and 1,254 subjects contributed by 6 global collaborators. The repertoires were released in a freely available public database intended as a resource for research on the immune response to SARS-CoV-2. Subjects who had been exposed to COVID-19, were actively infected with it, or had recovered from it provided the deeply sampled blood TCRbeta repertoires that made up the dataset. Beyond this particular receptor, the publication reports: The amount of clinical and demographic metadata varied by source and participant and was provided uncurated.

TCRbeta CDR3 regions were amplified from genomic DNA using the immunoSEQ Assay, a bias-controlled multiplex PCR. The source study handled its data this way. Nucleated cell counts per sample were estimated from amplification of reference gene primers within the assay. To quantify the absolute abundance of each unique TCRbeta CDR3 rearrangement, sequence reads were collapsed and filtered. For each sample, productive Simpson clonality was calculated as the square root of Simpson's diversity index across productive rearrangements. TCRdb retrieved this table from immuneACCESS and kept in-frame rearrangements only. Not all clones are present; in checked studies, unresolved V genes account for under half, and no reason is known for the remainder. Clone size and the V and J calls come from that table; the DNA yielded D and trimming. Present in this sample are some 220,000 clones, 84% of which were seen just once. The ten most abundant clones make up more than 4.5% of the sample.

CDR1 and CDR2 (KGHSH, LQKENI) derive from the germline V gene. The CDR3 holds 12 amino acids from the cysteine to the phenylalanine. Only the CDR3 portion is preserved as DNA: 36 bases, with reading frame beginning at the first base. The junction shows trimming of 10 bases on V and 6 bases on J, and the gene matches do not reach 6 bases of it. A second Seattle source provided samples from volunteer blood donors who had recovered from COVID-19. Each collaborating institution followed its own protocols to collect whole blood in K2EDTA tubes. Collaborator samples were shipped for TCRbeta analysis as frozen whole blood, isolated PBMCs, or DNA extracted from either sample type.

This sequence originates from a woman aged 55-69 years who had recovered from COVID-19. Sequences were obtained from peripheral blood. The rearrangement combines TRBV18 with TRBJ1-1, with 9 junctional bases fitting TRBD1. The CDR3 amino acid sequence is: CATGQGWAEAFF. The nucleotide sequence is TGTGCCACCGGACAGGGGTGGGCTGAAGCTTTCTTT.